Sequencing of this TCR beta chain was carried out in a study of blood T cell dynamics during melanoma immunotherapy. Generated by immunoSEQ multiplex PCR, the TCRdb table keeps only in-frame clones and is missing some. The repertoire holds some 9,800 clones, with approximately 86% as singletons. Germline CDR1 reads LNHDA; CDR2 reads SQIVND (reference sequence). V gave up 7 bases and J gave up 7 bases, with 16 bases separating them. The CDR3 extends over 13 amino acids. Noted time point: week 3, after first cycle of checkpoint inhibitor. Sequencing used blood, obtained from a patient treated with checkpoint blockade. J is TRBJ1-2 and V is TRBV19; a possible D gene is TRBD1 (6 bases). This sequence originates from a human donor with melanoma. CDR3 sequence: CASTPGGLSGYTF. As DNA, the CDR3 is TGTGCCAGTACTCCCGGGGGCCTCTCTGGCTACACCTTC.